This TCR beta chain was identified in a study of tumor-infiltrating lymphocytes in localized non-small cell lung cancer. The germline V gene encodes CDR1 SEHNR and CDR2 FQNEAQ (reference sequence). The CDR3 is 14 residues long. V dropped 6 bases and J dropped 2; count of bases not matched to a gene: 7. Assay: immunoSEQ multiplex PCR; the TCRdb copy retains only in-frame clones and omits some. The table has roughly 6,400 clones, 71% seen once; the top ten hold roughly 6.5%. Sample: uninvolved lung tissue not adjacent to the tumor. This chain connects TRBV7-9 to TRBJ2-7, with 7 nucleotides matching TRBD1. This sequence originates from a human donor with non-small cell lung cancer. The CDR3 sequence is CASRSGTVPYEQYF. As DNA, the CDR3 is TGTGCCAGCAGATCCGGGACAGTCCCCTACGAGCAGTACTTC.